This TCR beta chain was documented in a study of cytomegalovirus exposure and HLA in healthy donors. Germline CDR1 and CDR2: MNHNS and SASEGT. The CDR3 totals 14 residues. V dropped 5 bases and J dropped 6; count of bases not matched to a gene: 9. Use of 60 Vbeta and 13 Jbeta primers characterized the PCR. Assay used: immunoSEQ multiplex PCR; TCRdb lists only in-frame clones, some missing. The sample table sets out some 140,000 clones. Sequenced: PBMCs. The sequence came from a woman aged 55-69 years in good health and CMV-seronegative. The rearrangement links TRBV6-1 to TRBJ2-7, with 8 bases lining up with TRBD2. The CDR3 DNA reads TGTGCCAGCAGTCCCAGCGGGAGCAATAGCGAGCAGTACTTC. Protein sequence: CASSPSGSNSEQYF.